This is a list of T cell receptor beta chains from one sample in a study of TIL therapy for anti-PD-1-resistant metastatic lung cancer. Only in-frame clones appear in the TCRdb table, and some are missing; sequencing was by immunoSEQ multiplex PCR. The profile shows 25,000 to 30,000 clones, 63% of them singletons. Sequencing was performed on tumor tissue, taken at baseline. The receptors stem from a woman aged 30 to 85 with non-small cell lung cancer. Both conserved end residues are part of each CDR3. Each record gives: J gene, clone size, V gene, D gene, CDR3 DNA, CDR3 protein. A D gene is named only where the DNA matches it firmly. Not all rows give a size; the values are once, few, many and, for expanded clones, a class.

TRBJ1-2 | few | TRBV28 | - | TGTGCCAGCAGTTTGGGGGCGGGGCTCTATGGCTACACCTTC | CASSLGAGLYGYTF
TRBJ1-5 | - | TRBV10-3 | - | TGTGCCATCAGTGAGTCAGGGCAGGCCGCGGGGCCCCAGCATTTT | CAISESGQAAGPQHF
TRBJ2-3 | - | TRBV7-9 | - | TGTGCCAGCAGCCGGGGGTTCAGCACAGATACGCAGTATTTT | CASSRGFSTDTQYF
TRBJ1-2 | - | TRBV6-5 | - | TGTGCCAGCAGGAGGGGGGACTGGGGCTACACCTTC | CASRRGDWGYTF
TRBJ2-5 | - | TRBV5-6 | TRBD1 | TGTGCCAGCAGCCAGGGGGTCCTCCAAGAGACCCAGTACTTC | CASSQGVLQETQYF
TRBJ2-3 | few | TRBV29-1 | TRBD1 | TGCAGCGTCGAGGACAGGGGATCTATCACAGATACGCAGTATTTT | CSVEDRGSITDTQYF
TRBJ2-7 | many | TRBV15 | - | TGTGCCACCAGGAAGAGCTCCTACGAGCAGTACTTC | CATRKSSYEQYF
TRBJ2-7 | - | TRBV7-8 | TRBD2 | TGTGCCAGCAGCTTATTAGCGGGCGTGCGCGAGCAGTACTTC | CASSLLAGVREQYF
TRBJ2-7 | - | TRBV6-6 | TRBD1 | TGTGCCAGCAGTGACAGGGGGCTTAACGAGCAGTACTTC | CASSDRGLNEQYF
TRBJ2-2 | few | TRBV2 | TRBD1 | TGTGCCATAACCGGGACAGGGACGAACACCGGGGAGCTGTTTTTT | CAITGTGTNTGELFF
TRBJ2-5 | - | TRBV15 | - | TGTGCCACCAGCAGGATTACCAGGGGAGAGACCCAGTACTTC | CATSRITRGETQYF
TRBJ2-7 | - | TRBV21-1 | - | TGTGCCAGCAGCAAAGCGACGGGGGCGGGGTCCTACGAGCAGTACTTC | CASSKATGAGSYEQYF
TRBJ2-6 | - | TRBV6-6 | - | TGTGCCAGCAGTTCCCCGGAGGGCCCTGGGGCCAACGTCCTGACTTTC | CASSSPEGPGANVLTF
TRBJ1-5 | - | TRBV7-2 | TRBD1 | TGTGCCAGCAGCACGGACAGGGGATCGGTCAATCAGCCCCAGCATTTT | CASSTDRGSVNQPQHF
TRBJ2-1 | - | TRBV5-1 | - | TGCGCCAGCAGCTTGGAATCCTACAATGAGCAGTTCTTC | CASSLESYNEQFF
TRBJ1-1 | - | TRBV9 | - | TGTGCCAGCAGCGTCACCTCAGTTGGTGAAGCTTTCTTT | CASSVTSVGEAFF
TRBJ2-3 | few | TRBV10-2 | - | TGCGCCAGCAGTGGTGAAGGAAATACGCAGTATTTT | CASSGEGNTQYF